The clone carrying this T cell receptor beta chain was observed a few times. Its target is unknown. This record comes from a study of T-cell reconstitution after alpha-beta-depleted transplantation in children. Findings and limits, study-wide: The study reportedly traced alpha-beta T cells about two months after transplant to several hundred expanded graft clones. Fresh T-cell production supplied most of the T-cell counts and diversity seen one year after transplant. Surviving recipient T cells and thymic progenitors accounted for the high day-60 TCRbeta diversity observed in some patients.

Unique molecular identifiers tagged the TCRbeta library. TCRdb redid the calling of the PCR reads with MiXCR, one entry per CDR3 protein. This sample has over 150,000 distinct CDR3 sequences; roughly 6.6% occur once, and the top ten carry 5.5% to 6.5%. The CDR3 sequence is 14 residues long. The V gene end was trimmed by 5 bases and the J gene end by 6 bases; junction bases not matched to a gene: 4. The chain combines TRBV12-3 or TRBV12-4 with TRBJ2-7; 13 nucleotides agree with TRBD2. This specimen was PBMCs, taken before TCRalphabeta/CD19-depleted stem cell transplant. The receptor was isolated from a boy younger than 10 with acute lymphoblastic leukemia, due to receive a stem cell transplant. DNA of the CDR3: TGTGCCAGCAGTCCGCGGACTAGCGGGGGCGAGCAGTACTTC. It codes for CASSPRTSGGEQYF.